This T cell receptor beta chain appears in the sequencing data of a study of cytomegalovirus exposure and HLA in healthy donors. PCR amplification relied on 60 Vbeta primers (plus 13 Jbeta primers). Assay used: immunoSEQ multiplex PCR; TCRdb lists only in-frame clones, some missing. The table lists fewer than 100,000 clones, 60% to 75% of them singletons. A note on this clone: Its antigen is still unknown.

This CDR3 region has 16 residues. V lost 0 bases and J lost 4; bases outside the gene matches: 6. Looked up from germline, CDR1 is SGDLS and CDR2 is YYNGEE. Regarding the study as a whole: Later work found most CMV-associated TCR beta chains apparently HLA-restricted. Most sequenced TCRs were rare (though some public TCRs occurred in many donors). Cytomegalovirus association was assigned to about 150 TCR beta chains.

The TCR sequence derives from a female donor in good health and CMV-seronegative. The V call is TRBV9, the J call TRBJ2-5, with TRBD2 matching over 10 bases. Sequenced: PBMCs. The CDR3 here is CASSVVPAGGRETQYF. DNA for the CDR3: TGTGCCAGCAGCGTAGTACCAGCGGGGGGGCGAGAGACCCAGTACTTC.